This T cell receptor beta chain comes out of a study of T cell changes during pregnancy in multiple sclerosis. Here immunoSEQ multiplex PCR was the method, and the copy in TCRdb shows in-frame clones only, minus some. The sample has over 35,000 clones; roughly 90% are singletons. Trimming removed 2 bases from V and 0 bases from J, with 8 bases in between. CDR3 length: 15 residues. From germline, CDR1 is MNHNY and CDR2 SVGAGI (reference sequence). Concerning this clone: In the same sample, other DNA sequences code for this CDR3.

This sequence was found in a female donor with multiple sclerosis, enrolled in a pregnancy study. The specimen was CD4+ T cells from peripheral blood mononuclear cells, collected in the third trimester of pregnancy. V and J are TRBV6-6 and TRBJ1-5, with D perhaps matching TRBD1 (6 bases). CDR3 region: CASSYMGASNQPQHF. Written as DNA, the CDR3 is TGTGCCAGCAGTTACATGGGGGCTAGCAATCAGCCCCAGCATTTT.